This TCR beta chain was identified during a study of cytomegalovirus exposure and HLA in healthy donors. Study results and limitations: A list of roughly 180 TCR beta chains associated with cytomegalovirus was given.

The V gene's germline CDR1 is LNHNV and CDR2 YYDKDF (reference sequence). There are 17 residues in the CDR3. V shed 1 base and J 2 bases; nucleotides not matched to a gene: 3. Of note for this clone: As yet, its antigen is unknown.

The data were produced by immunoSEQ multiplex PCR, yet TCRdb's version contains in-frame clones alone and is incomplete. Found here are some 150,000 clones, approximately 94% of them singletons; the top ten hold 1.5% to 2%. The sequenced sample was PBMCs. The receptor's source is a man aged 18 to 29 in good health and CMV-seropositive. This chain joins TRBV15 and TRBJ2-3; 13 bases match TRBD2. Here the CDR3 reads CATSRGGTSGATDTQYF. CDR3 nucleotide sequence: TGTGCCACCAGCAGAGGAGGGACTAGCGGGGCCACAGATACGCAGTATTTT.